This T cell receptor (beta chain) stems from a study of CD8 T cells in ankylosing spondylitis. The study, taken as a whole, reports: In ankylosing spondylitis blood, a motif of roughly eight highly homologous TCR beta variants appeared characteristic.

In this sample, this clonotype turned up a few times. No antigen is known for it. TCRdb recomputed calls from the 5' RACE reads with MiXCR, one row per CDR3 protein. This sample has around 890,000 distinct CDR3 sequences, with 10% to 15% found just once. Germline trimming cut 7 bases from V and 2 bases from J; bases unmatched to any gene: 9. The CDR3 loop spans 14 amino acids. CDR1 is SGHTS and CDR2 is YDEGEE in the germline V gene. This receptor was identified in a male donor with ankylosing spondylitis. The specimen sequenced was blood, either unsorted or a sorted T cell fraction (not recorded which). This chain uses TRBV5-8 with TRBJ2-7; 7 positions agree with TRBD1. CDR3 nucleotides: TGTGCCAGCCTTCTGACAGGGACAGCCTACGAGCAGTACTTC. Its translation: CASLLTGTAYEQYF.